This TCR beta chain comes out of a study of vaccination and CD4 T cells after COVID-19. At the Johns Hopkins FTIC core, DNA taken from cultured CD4+ T cells was sequenced by way of the Oncomine TCR Beta short-read assay. One entry per CDR3 protein, called by TCRdb with MiXCR from the PCR reads. The sample consists of about 22,000 distinct CDR3 sequences, about 35% of them appearing once. On this clonotype: What it binds is not known.

The time point was: late sampling 161 to 241 days after vaccination in a few convalescent patients. Sample treatment: roughly 11-day PBMC culture with coronavirus spike peptide pools or control peptides (ViraFEST assay). From germline, CDR1 is SGHTA and CDR2 FQGTGA. The CDR3 loop spans 17 amino acids. The V gene end was trimmed by 5 bases and the J gene end by 9 bases; junction bases not matched to a gene: 14. This sequence originates from a human donor who had recovered from COVID-19. This chain joins TRBV7-3 and TRBJ2-5, with 14 bases identical to TRBD2. Sequencing used CD4+ T cells from blood, cultured in vitro, obtained about 7 months after SARS-CoV-2 vaccination. This chain's CDR3 is CASSIGLAGGDGAAQYF. The CDR3 DNA follows: TGTGCCAGCAGCATCGGACTAGCGGGAGGAGATGGGGCGGCCCAGTACTTC. The full variable domain, its missing parts supplied by reference TRBV7-3 and TRBJ2-5, is GAGVSQTPSNKVTEKGKYVELRCDPISGHTALYWYRQSLGQGPEFLIYFQGTGAADDSGLPNDRFFAVRPEGSVSTLKIQRTERGDSAVYLCASSIGLAGGDGAAQYFGPGTRLLVL.